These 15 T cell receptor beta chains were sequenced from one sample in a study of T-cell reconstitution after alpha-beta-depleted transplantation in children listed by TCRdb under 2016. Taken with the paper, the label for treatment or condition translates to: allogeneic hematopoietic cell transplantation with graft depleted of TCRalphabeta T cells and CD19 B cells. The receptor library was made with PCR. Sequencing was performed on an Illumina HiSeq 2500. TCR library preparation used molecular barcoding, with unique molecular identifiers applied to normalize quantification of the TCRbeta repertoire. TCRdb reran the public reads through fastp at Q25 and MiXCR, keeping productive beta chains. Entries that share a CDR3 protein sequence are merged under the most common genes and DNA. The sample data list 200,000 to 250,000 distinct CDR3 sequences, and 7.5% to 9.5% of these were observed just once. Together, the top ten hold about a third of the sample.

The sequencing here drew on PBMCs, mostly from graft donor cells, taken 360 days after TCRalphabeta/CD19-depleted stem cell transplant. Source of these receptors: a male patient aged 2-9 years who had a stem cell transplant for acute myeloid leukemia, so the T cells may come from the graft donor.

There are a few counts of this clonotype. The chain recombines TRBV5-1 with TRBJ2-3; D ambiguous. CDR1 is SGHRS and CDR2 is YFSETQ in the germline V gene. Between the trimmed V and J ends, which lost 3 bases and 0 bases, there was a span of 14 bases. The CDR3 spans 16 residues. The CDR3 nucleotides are TGCGCCAGCAGCTGGGGTCGTGAGCGTAGCACAGATACGCAGTATTTT. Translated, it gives CASSWGRERSTDTQYF.

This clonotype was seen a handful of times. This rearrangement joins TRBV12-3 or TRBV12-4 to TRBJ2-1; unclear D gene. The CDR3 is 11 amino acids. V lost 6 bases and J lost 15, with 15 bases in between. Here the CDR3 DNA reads TGTGCCAGCAGCCGGACGGCAGTCACGTTCTTC. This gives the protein CASSRTAVTFF.

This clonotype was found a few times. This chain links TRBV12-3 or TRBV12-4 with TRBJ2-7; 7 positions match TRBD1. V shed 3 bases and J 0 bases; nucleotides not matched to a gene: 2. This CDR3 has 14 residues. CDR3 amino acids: CASSFRGISYEQYF. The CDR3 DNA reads TGTGCCAGCAGTTTCAGGGGGATCTCCTACGAGCAGTACTTC.

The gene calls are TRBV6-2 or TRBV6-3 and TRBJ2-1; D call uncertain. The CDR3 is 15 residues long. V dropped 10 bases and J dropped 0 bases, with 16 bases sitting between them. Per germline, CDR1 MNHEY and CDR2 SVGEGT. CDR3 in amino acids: CATDTLGFSYNEQFF. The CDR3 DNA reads TGTGCCACGGATACCTTGGGGTTCTCCTACAATGAGCAGTTCTTC.

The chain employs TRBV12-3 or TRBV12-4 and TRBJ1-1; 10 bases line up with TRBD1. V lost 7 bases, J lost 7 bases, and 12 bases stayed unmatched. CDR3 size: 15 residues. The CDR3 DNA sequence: TGTGCCAGCACCCCCGGGACAGGGGCCCTCGGTGAAGCTTTCTTT. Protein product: CASTPGTGALGEAFF.

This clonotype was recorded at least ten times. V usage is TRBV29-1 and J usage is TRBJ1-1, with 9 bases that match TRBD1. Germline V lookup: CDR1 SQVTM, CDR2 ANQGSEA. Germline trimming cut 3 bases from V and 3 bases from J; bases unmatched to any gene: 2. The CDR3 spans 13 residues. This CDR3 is CSVDDRGDTEAFF. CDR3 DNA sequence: TGCAGCGTTGATGACAGGGGGGACACTGAAGCTTTCTTT.

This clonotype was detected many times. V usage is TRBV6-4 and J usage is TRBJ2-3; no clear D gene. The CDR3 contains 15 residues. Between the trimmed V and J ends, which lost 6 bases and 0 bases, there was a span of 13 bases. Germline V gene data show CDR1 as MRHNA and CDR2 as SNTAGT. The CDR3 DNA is TGTGCCAGCAGCGAAGACAAGTATAGCACAGATACGCAGTATTTT. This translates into CASSEDKYSTDTQYF.

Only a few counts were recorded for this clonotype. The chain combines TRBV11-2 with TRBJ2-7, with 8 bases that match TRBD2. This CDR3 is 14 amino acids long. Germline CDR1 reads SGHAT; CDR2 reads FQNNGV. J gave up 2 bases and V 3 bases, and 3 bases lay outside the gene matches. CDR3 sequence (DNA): TGTGCCAGCAGCTTTACCGGGGGGGCCTACGAGCAGTACGTC. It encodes CASSFTGGAYEQYV.

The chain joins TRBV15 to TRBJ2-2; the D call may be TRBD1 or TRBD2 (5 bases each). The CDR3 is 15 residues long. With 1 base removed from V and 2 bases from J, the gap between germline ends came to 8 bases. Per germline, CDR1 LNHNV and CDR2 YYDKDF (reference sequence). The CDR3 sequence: CATSRAGTNTGELFF. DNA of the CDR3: TGTGCCACCAGCAGAGCCGGGACCAACACCGGGGAGCTGTTTTTT.

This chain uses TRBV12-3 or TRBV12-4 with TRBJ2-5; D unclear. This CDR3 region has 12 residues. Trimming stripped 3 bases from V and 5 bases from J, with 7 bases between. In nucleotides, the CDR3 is TGTGCCAGCAGTTTCTATTCGGAGACCCAGTACTTC. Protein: CASSFYSETQYF.

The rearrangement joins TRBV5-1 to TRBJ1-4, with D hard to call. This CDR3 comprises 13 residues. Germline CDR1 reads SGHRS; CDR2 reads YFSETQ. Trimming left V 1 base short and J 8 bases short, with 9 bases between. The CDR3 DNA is TGCGCCAGCAGCTTGATTTTGCACGAAAAACTGTTTTTT. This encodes CASSLILHEKLFF.

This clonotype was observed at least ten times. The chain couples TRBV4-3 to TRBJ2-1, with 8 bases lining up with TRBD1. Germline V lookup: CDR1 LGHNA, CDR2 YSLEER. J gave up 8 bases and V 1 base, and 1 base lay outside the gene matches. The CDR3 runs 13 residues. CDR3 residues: CASSQATGDEQFF. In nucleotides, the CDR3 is TGCGCCAGCAGCCAAGCGACAGGGGATGAGCAGTTCTTC.

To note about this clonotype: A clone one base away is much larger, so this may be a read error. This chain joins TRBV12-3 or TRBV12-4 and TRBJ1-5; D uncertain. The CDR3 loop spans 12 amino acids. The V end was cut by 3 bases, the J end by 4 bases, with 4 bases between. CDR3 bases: TGTGCCAGCAGTTTTGTGAATCAGCCCCAGCATTTT. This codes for CASSFVNQPQHF.

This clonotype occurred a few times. CDR3 nucleotides: TGTGCCAGCAGCTTCGGAGCAGATACGCAGTATTTT. Amino acids: CASSFGADTQYF. This sequence joins TRBV5-6 and TRBJ2-3; D remains unclear. Deletions cut 2 bases from V and 4 bases from J, with 5 bases between. This CDR3 spans 12 amino acids. Germline CDR1 and CDR2: SGHDT and YYEEEE.

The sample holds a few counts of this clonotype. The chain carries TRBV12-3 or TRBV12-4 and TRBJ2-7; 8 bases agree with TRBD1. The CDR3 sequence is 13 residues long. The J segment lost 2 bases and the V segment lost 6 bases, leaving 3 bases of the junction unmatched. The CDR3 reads CASSHRGAYEQYV. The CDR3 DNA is TGTGCCAGCAGCCACAGGGGGGCCTACGAGCAGTACGTC.